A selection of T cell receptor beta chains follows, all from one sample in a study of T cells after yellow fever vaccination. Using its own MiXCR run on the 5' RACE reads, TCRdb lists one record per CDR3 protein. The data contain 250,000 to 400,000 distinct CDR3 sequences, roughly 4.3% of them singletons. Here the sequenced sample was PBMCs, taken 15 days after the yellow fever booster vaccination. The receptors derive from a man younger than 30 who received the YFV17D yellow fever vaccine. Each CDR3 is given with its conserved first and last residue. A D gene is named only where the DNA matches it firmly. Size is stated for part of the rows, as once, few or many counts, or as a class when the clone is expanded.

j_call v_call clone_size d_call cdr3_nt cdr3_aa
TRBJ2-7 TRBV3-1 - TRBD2 TGTGCCAGCAGGCGTACTAGCGGGGGCCCCAGGATGGAGCAGTACTTC CASRRTSGGPRMEQYF
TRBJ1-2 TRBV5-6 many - TGTGCCAGCAGCCCGACAGAAGCTAACTATGGCTACACCTTC CASSPTEANYGYTF
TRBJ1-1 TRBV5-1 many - TGCGCCAGCAGCTTCGCAGGGGACACGAACACTGAAGCTTTCTTT CASSFAGDTNTEAFF
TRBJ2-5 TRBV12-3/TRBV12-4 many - TGTGCCAGCTGCTCGGGAAAGACCCAGTACTTC CASCSGKTQYF
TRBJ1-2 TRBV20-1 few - TGCAGTGCTAGAGAGGGGGAACAGCTTGGCTACACCTTC CSAREGEQLGYTF
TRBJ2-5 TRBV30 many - TGTGCCTGGAGTGTACTTTCCCGGGAAGAGACCCAGTACTTC CAWSVLSREETQYF
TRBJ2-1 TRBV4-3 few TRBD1 TGCGCCAGCAGCCAGGATCCGGGACAGGGGATTTTGGGAAATGAGCAGTTCTTC CASSQDPGQGILGNEQFF
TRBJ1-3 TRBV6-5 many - TGTGCCAGCAGTTACCGTCCGGAGCCTGGAAACACCATATATTTT CASSYRPEPGNTIYF
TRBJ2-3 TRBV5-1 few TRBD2 TGCGCCAGCAGCTTTACTAGCGGGGGGGACCTCAATACGCAGTATTTT CASSFTSGGDLNTQYF
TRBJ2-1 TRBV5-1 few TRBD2 TGCGCCAGCAGCTTTTCTCGCGGGGGACTCAATGAGCAGTTCTTC CASSFSRGGLNEQFF
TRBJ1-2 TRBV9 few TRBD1 TGTGCCAGCAGCGCTTGGACAGGGAGAGGCTACACCTTC CASSAWTGRGYTF
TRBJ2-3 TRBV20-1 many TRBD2 TGCAGTGCTAGTGGACTAGCCGGTACGACGCAGTATTTT CSASGLAGTTQYF
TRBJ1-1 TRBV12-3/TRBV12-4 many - TGTGCCAGCAGTGGGGTTACTGAAGCTTTCTTT CASSGVTEAFF
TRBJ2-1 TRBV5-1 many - TGCGCCAGCAGCTGGCCTGGACAGAACAATGAGCAGTTCTTC CASSWPGQNNEQFF
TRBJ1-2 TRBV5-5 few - TGTGCCAGCAGCCTCGCATCCGGGGCCTATGGCTACACCTTC CASSLASGAYGYTF
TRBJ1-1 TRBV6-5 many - TGTGCCAGCAGGAATATCCGCGGCAGCCCGAACACTGAAGCTTTCTTT CASRNIRGSPNTEAFF
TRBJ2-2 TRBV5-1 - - TGCGCCAGCAGCCTGGTGGCCACCGGGGAGCTGTTTTTT CASSLVATGELFF
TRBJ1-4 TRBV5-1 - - TGCGCCAGCAGCTTGACGGGAGCTGAAAAACTGTTTTTT CASSLTGAEKLFF
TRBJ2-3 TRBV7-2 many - TGTGCCAGCAGCTTAGTCAGAGGCGGAGATACGCAGTATTTT CASSLVRGGDTQYF
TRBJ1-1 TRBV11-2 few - TGTGCCAGCAGCCCGCTTAGGGCCGGATACACTGAAGCTTTCTTT CASSPLRAGYTEAFF
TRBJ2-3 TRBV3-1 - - TGTGCCAGCAGCCAAGGACACGCATGGACAGTCGCAGATACGCAGTATTTT CASSQGHAWTVADTQYF
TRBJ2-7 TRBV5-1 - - TGCGCCAGCGGAAGTGGGGCCAGGGCCCTGTCCTTGGACGAGCAGTACTTC CASGSGARALSLDEQYF
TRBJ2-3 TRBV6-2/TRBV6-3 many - TGTGCCAGCATCACGACGGGCACAGATACGCAGTATTTT CASITTGTDTQYF
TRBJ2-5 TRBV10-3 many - TGTGCCATCAGTGACCTAGCGCAAGAGACCCAGTACTTC CAISDLAQETQYF
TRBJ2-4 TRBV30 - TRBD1 TGTGCCTGGAGCCCCAGGGGGCGCGGAGAAAACATTCAGTACTTC CAWSPRGRGENIQYF
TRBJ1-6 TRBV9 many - TGTGCCAGCCGACGGGATGGGGGTAGTTCACCCCTCCACTTT CASRRDGGSSPLHF
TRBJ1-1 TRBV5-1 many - TGCGCCAGCAGCTTGGGCCCAGGCGACACTGAAGCTTTCTTT CASSLGPGDTEAFF
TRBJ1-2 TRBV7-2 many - TGTGCCAGCACCCTAGGTGACAGGAGCTATGGCTACACCTTC CASTLGDRSYGYTF
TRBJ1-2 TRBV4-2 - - TGTGCCAGCAGCCAAGGGACCACTAACTATGGCTACACCTTC CASSQGTTNYGYTF
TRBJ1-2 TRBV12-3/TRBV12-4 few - TGTGCCAGCTGGGGCGAGGGAGTTCGCGGCTACACCTTC CASWGEGVRGYTF
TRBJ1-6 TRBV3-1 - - TGTGCCAGCAGCCACGCAACAGGGCAATTTGATTCACCCCTCCACTTT CASSHATGQFDSPLHF
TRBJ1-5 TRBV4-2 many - TGTGCCAGCAGCCAAGGTCCTCCTGGGGGGAGAAATGAGTGGTCCCAGCATTTT CASSQGPPGGRNEWSQHF
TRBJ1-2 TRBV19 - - TGTGCCCTATTAACTAACGGATCCTATGGCTACACCTTC CALLTNGSYGYTF
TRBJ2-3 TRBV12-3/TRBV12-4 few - TGTGCCAGCCGACGGCGGACCGGCACAGATACGCAGTATTTT CASRRRTGTDTQYF
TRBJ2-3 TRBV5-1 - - TGCGCCAGCAGCTTGGAACCAGGGGGCACAGATACGCAGTATTTT CASSLEPGGTDTQYF
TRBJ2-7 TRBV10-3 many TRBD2 TGTGCCATCAGTGAGTCTAGGCGGGGGACCTACGAGCAGTACTTC CAISESRRGTYEQYF
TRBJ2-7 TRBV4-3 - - TGCGCCAGCAGCCAAGATTTAACTAGCACCTACGAGCAGTACTTC CASSQDLTSTYEQYF
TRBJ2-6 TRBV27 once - TGTGCCAGCAGTTTATTCCCCGCCACTACTGGGGCCAACGTCCTGACTTTC CASSLFPATTGANVLTF
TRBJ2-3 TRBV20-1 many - TGCAGTGTTTCCAGGGACCGCACAGATACGCAGTATTTT CSVSRDRTDTQYF
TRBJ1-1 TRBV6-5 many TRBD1 TGTGCCAGCAGTTTCGACAGGGGTGCGAACACTGAAGCTTTCTTT CASSFDRGANTEAFF
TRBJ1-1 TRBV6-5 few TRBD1 TGTGCCAGCAGTTACCAAGGACAGGGGGCTGAAGCTTTCTTT CASSYQGQGAEAFF
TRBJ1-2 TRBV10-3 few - TGTGCCATCAGTGAGGAGGGGGGCTACACCTTC CAISEEGGYTF
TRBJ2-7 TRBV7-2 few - TGTGCCAGCAGCTTAGTCACCGGGCAGGATTCCTACGAGCAGTACTTC CASSLVTGQDSYEQYF
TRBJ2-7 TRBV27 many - TGTGCCAGCAGTCCCACAGACCGCTACGAGCAGTACTTC CASSPTDRYEQYF
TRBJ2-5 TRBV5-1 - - TGCGCCAGCAGCTTGGTTACTTCCGGGGCCCAAGAGACCCAGTACTTC CASSLVTSGAQETQYF
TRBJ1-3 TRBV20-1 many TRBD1 TGCAGTGTCCCAGGACAGGGGCGATTGGGAAACACCATATATTTT CSVPGQGRLGNTIYF
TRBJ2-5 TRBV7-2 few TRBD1 TGTGCCAGCAGCGAGCAGACAGGGAGCGAGACCCAGTACTTC CASSEQTGSETQYF
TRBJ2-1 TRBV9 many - TGTGCCAGCAGCGTAGACGGGGTGAGTCGGCTTGACTCCTACAATGAGCAGTTCTTC CASSVDGVSRLDSYNEQFF
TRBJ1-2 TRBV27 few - TGTGCCAGCAGTCCCCGTGGAGGGGCGGGGATCTCCTATGGCTACACCTTC CASSPRGGAGISYGYTF
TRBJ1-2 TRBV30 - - TGTGCCTACAGAGTCGTCGGTGGCTACACCTTC CAYRVVGGYTF
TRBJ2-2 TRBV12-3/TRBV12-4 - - TGTGCCAGCAGTTTTTTCAGGGGAGCCACCGGGGAGCTGTTTTTT CASSFFRGATGELFF
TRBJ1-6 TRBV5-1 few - TGCGCCAGCCGGCGGGATCCCTATAATTCACCCCTCCACTTT CASRRDPYNSPLHF
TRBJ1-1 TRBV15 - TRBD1 TGTGCCACCAGCAGTGGACAGGGAATATCCCAGAGTGCTGAAGCTTTCTTT CATSSGQGISQSAEAFF
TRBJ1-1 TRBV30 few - TGTGCCTGGAGTGCCCAGACCCCGAACACTGAAGCTTTCTTT CAWSAQTPNTEAFF
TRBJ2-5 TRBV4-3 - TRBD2 TGCGCCAGCAGCCAAGCCAGCGGGGGGGCCCAAGAGACCCAGTACTTC CASSQASGGAQETQYF
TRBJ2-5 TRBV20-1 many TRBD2 TGCAGTGCTAGGGCAGCTAGCGGGGACCAAGAGACCCAGTACTTC CSARAASGDQETQYF
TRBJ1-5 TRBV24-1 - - TGTCCGACGGGGGTTCGCGGCAATCAGCCCCAGCATTTT CPTGVRGNQPQHF